This TCR beta chain is drawn from a study of blood T cell repertoires in COVID-19. Study-level background: From T cells, B-cell-depleted T cells, or PBMCs came the material, which was cDNA or gDNA.

In the source study's methods: From reference gene primer amplification, estimates of nucleated cell counts were derived. Only in-frame clones appear in the TCRdb table, and some are missing; sequencing was by immunoSEQ multiplex PCR. V and J calls and clone size are those listed in that table; D and trimming were worked out from the DNA. The sample shows under 30,000 clones, roughly nine tenths of them seen only once. The CDR3 has 17 residues. The germline gives CDR1 MDHEN, CDR2 SYDVKM. J was trimmed by 0 bases and V by 5 bases; bases with no gene match: 9. Sequencing input: peripheral blood. The rearrangement joins TRBV28 to TRBJ2-3, with 9 bases identical to TRBD2. The TCR was taken from an elderly man with acute or convalescent COVID-19. The CDR3 loop reads CASSESGGSRSTDTQYF. For the CDR3, the DNA is TGTGCCAGCAGTGAGAGCGGGGGGAGTAGAAGCACAGATACGCAGTATTTT.